This T cell receptor beta chain was documented in a study of CD8+CD57+ T cells in acquired aplastic anemia. Study-wide context: Some 9.9 million reads, on average, were obtained for CD4+ cells from healthy donors.

This clonotype has just one count. Genomic DNA, the template, was used for profiling of the TCR beta VDJ and CDR3. TCRdb passed the reads through MiXCR, listing each CDR3 protein once. This table holds 400,000 to 450,000 distinct CDR3 sequences, under 80% found once. The germline V gene has CDR1 DFQATT and CDR2 SNEGSKA (reference sequence). Trimming took 6 bases from V and 5 from J, leaving 19 bases between them. The CDR3 loop spans 14 amino acids. V usage is TRBV20-1 and J usage is TRBJ1-2; D not certain. The sequenced material came from sorted CD4+, CD8+, or CD8+CD57+ T cells (not recorded which) from PBMCs. This receptor was identified in a human donor in good health, serving as a control. The CDR3 DNA follows: TGCAGTGCCCCGGTTCTGGCGGAGGCTTATGGCTACACCTTC. Its protein product is CSAPVLAEAYGYTF.